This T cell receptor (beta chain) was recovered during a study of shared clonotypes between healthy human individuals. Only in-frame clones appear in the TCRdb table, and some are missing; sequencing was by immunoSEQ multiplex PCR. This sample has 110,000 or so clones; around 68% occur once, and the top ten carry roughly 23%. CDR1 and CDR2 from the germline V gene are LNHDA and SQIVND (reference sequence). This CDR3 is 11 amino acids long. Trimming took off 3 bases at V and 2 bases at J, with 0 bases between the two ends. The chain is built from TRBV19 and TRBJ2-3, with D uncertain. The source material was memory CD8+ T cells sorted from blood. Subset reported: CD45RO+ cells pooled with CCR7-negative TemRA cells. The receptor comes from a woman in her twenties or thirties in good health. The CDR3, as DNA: TGTGCCAGTAGTATCACAGATACGCAGTATTTT. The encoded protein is CASSITDTQYF.